This T cell receptor (beta chain) was recorded in a study of blood T cells in healthy people across ages. Using a J-beta primer mix together with a sample-barcoded 5' primer, a second PCR was run for 7 to 11 cycles. Via MiXCR, TCRdb re-called the 5' RACE reads, giving one row per CDR3 protein. The sample includes about 1.5 million distinct CDR3 sequences, roughly two fifths of them seen just once. Germline CDR1 and CDR2: SNHLY and FYNNEI. CDR3 length: 13 amino acids. V dropped 8 bases and J dropped 5; count of bases not matched to a gene: 6. This clonotype was seen more than once but under ten times. The sequencing sample was made of blood. This receptor was taken from a woman younger than 35 in good health. The gene calls are TRBV2 and TRBJ2-3, with TRBD1 matching 8 bases. This CDR3 reads CASVVTGVDTQYF. The CDR3 DNA sequence: TGTGCCAGCGTGGTGACAGGGGTAGATACGCAGTATTTT. The whole variable domain, filled in from reference TRBV2 and TRBJ2-3, reads EPEVTQTPSHQVTQMGQEVILRCVPISNHLYFYWYRQILGQKVEFLVSFYNNEISEKSEIFDDQFSVERPDGSNFTLKIRSTKLEDSAMYFCASVVTGVDTQYFGPGTRLTVL.